The 4 T cell receptor beta chains presented below share a single source sample, sequenced in a study of response to subunit inactivated influenza vaccine (dated by TCRdb to the late 2010s). The receptor library was made with RT-PCR. The sequencing machine was an Illumina HiSeq 2500. TCRdb redid the processing of the public reads, applying fastp at Q25 and MiXCR, and retained in-frame beta chains. Identical CDR3 proteins give one entry, which carries the most common genes and DNA. In all, the sample holds hundreds of thousands of distinct CDR3 sequences, and 25% of those were seen once. The top ten clones comprise around 1.8% of the sample. The sample here was CD4+ T cells sorted from PBMCs, taken more than 4 days after vaccination. Receptors originate from a man aged 45 to 65 who received an inactivated influenza vaccine. Donor details come from another sample of the same person, matched by shared clones.

This chain connects TRBV20-1 to TRBJ2-3; 7 nucleotides agree with TRBD2. The CDR3 covers 13 residues. V shed 6 bases and J 2 bases; nucleotides not matched to a gene: 5. The germline V gene has CDR1 DFQATT and CDR2 SNEGSKA (reference sequence). CDR3 amino acids: CSARESITDTQYF. CDR3 nucleotide sequence: TGCAGTGCGCGGGAGAGTATCACAGATACGCAGTATTTT.

In this sample, this clonotype turned up once. The gene calls are TRBV19 and TRBJ2-6; D is ambiguous. The V gene's germline CDR1 is LNHDA and CDR2 SQIVND (reference sequence). This CDR3 is built from 16 residues. The ends were cut back, 6 bases at V and 0 bases at J, with 12 bases in the middle. The CDR3 DNA follows: TGTGCCAGTAGGTGGGCCGCGAACTCTGGGGCCAACGTCCTGACTTTC. This encodes CASRWAANSGANVLTF.

This clonotype was observed a handful of times. The chain recombines TRBV12-3 or TRBV12-4 with TRBJ2-4, with TRBD2 matching 7 bases. The CDR3 extends over 11 amino acids. With V trimmed by 7 bases and J by 10 bases, 4 bases remained unmatched. The CDR3, as DNA: TGTGCCAGCACCCTGCGGGGGATTCAGTACTTC. This gives the protein CASTLRGIQYF.

The chain is built from TRBV7-2 and TRBJ2-1; 7 bases agree with TRBD1. V lost 6 bases and J lost 6; bases outside the gene matches: 5. This CDR3 has 13 residues. Per the germline V gene, CDR1 is SGHTA and CDR2 is FQGNSA. The CDR3 is CASRTGFFNEQFF. The CDR3 nucleotides are TGTGCCAGCAGGACAGGGTTTTTCAATGAGCAGTTCTTC. The variable domain in full, with the rest retrieved from reference TRBV7-2 and TRBJ2-1, is GAGVSQSPSNKVTEKGKDVELRCDPISGHTALYWYRQSLGQGLEFLIYFQGNSAPDKSGLPSDRFSAERTGGSVSTLTIQRTQQEDSAVYLCASRTGFFNEQFFGPGTRLTVL.